The 15 T cell receptor beta chains in this list originate from one sample, sequenced in a study of shared clonotypes between healthy human individuals. Using immunoSEQ multiplex PCR, the repertoire was profiled, and TCRdb retains in-frame clones only, with some absent. The sample includes around 600,000 clones, almost 97% of them seen just once. Sequences were obtained from naive CD4+ T cells sorted from blood. Indicated subset: CD45RA+ positively selected. Source of these receptors: a woman younger than 45 in good health.

This clone appeared once. Additional DNA sequences in this sample encode the identical CDR3. The chain is built from TRBV28 and TRBJ1-5; no definite D call. The CDR3 is 11 amino acids. The ends were cut back, 6 bases at V and 5 bases at J, with 5 bases in the middle. From germline, CDR1 is MDHEN and CDR2 SYDVKM. CDR3: CASRRDQPQHF. CDR3 sequence (DNA): TGTGCCAGCAGGAGGGATCAGCCCCAGCATTTT.

The chain has TRBV28 and TRBJ2-2, with D possibly TRBD2 on 5 matching bases. The CDR3 consists of 12 residues. CDR1 is MDHEN, CDR2 SYDVKM, per germline. Trimming left V 7 bases short and J 3 bases short, with 6 bases between. The CDR3 loop is CASKADTGELFF. DNA of the CDR3: TGTGCCAGCAAAGCGGACACCGGGGAGCTGTTTTTT. The entire variable domain, with the rest obtained from reference TRBV28 and TRBJ2-2, is as follows: DVKVTQSSRYLVKRTGEKVFLECVQDMDHENMFWYRQDPGLGLRLIYFSYDVKMKEKGDIPEGYSVSREKKERFSLILESASTNQTSMYLCASKADTGELFFGEGSRLTVL.

The J gene is TRBJ2-5, the V gene TRBV5-1; D gene uncertain. Germline V gene lookup returns CDR1 SGHRS and CDR2 YFSETQ. Trimming stripped 0 bases from V and 4 bases from J, with 13 bases between. The CDR3 covers 15 residues. The CDR3 bases are TGCGCCAGCAGCTTGGTGGCAGGTCAATTAGAGACCCAGTACTTC. This gives the protein CASSLVAGQLETQYF.

A remark on this clone: Other DNA sequences in the sample encode the same CDR3. V gene TRBV28 combines with J gene TRBJ2-3; D is ambiguous. The V end lost 4 bases, the J end lost 3 bases, and 5 bases lay between the germline ends. In germline, CDR1 is MDHEN, CDR2 SYDVKM. The CDR3 is 12 residues long. The CDR3, as DNA: TGTGCCAGCAGTTGGGGAACAGATACGCAGTATTTT. It is translated as CASSWGTDTQYF.

The chain joins TRBV6-6 to TRBJ1-5; no clear D gene. The CDR3 totals 16 residues. Trimming shortened V by 0 bases and J by 6 bases, and 15 bases separated the two germline ends. Germline V gene lookup returns CDR1 MNHNY and CDR2 SVGAGI (reference sequence). In DNA, the CDR3 is TGTGCCAGCAGTTACTCGACCCCGTTGGAGGGTCAGCCCCAGCATTTT. Its protein is CASSYSTPLEGQPQHF.

The chain uses TRBV14 and TRBJ1-1; D is possibly TRBD1 (6 bases). The V end was cut by 4 bases, the J end by 5 bases, with 17 bases between. Germline V gene sequence: CDR1 SGHDN, CDR2 FVKESK. This CDR3 comprises 15 residues. CDR3 protein: CASSPKQGRGTEAFF. CDR3 bases: TGTGCCAGCAGCCCTAAACAGGGTCGTGGGACTGAAGCTTTCTTT.

The rearrangement uses TRBV28 and TRBJ2-1; TRBD1 might be the D (6 bases). V was clipped by 4 bases and J by 4 bases, with 8 bases between them. The germline V gene encodes CDR1 MDHEN and CDR2 SYDVKM. The CDR3 totals 13 residues. CDR3 bases: TGTGCCAGCAGTTCACAGGGATACAATGAGCAGTTCTTC. It specifies CASSSQGYNEQFF.

This chain connects TRBV28 to TRBJ1-1; D might be TRBD1 (6 bases). Per the germline V gene, CDR1 is MDHEN and CDR2 is SYDVKM. Trimming removed 3 bases from V and 4 bases from J, with 12 bases in between. The CDR3 is 14 amino acids. The CDR3 protein is CASSLGAFSTEAFF. The CDR3 coding sequence is TGTGCCAGCAGTTTGGGGGCGTTCAGCACTGAAGCTTTCTTT.

This rearrangement joins TRBV5-8 to TRBJ1-5; D unresolved. The CDR3 loop spans 17 amino acids. V was clipped by 0 bases and J by 0 bases, with 13 bases between them. Germline V lookup: CDR1 SGHTS, CDR2 YDEGEE. The chain's CDR3 is CASSLASHTYSNQPQHF. In DNA, the CDR3 is TGTGCCAGCAGCTTGGCCTCTCACACCTATAGCAATCAGCCCCAGCATTTT.

This chain uses TRBV5-1 with TRBJ1-2, with D tentatively TRBD1 (6 bases). The germline CDR1 and CDR2 sequences are SGHRS and YFSETQ. The V end was cut by 4 bases, the J end by 4 bases, with 17 bases between. This CDR3 is 15 amino acids long. CDR3 region: CASSPDADSSYGYTF. In nucleotides, the CDR3 is TGCGCCAGCAGCCCAGACGCGGACAGCAGCTATGGCTACACCTTC.

The chain uses TRBV7-8 and TRBJ1-3; D call uncertain. This CDR3 comprises 13 residues. The V gene lost 0 bases and the J gene lost 4 bases, with 4 bases spanning the gap. Per the germline V gene, CDR1 is SGHVS and CDR2 is FQNEAQ. The CDR3 nucleotides read TGTGCCAGCAGCTTAGCAGCGGGAAACACCATATATTTT. Protein: CASSLAAGNTIYF.

The genes are TRBV2 and TRBJ2-7; tentative D call: TRBD1 (5 bases). CDR3 length: 13 amino acids. The germline CDR1 and CDR2 sequences are SNHLY and FYNNEI. The V and J ends lost 3 bases and 1 base respectively, with 7 bases between them. The CDR3 protein is CASSDRVSYEQYF. The CDR3 bases are TGTGCCAGCAGTGACAGGGTTTCCTACGAGCAGTACTTC.

For the CDR3, the DNA is TGCGCCAGCAGTATTGGGACCAGCCATCTCACAGATACGCAGTATTTT. Protein: CASSIGTSHLTDTQYF. This sequence joins TRBV5-1 and TRBJ2-3; the D gene could be TRBD1 or TRBD2 (5 bases each). The ends were cut back, 5 bases at V and 2 bases at J, with 18 bases in the middle. CDR1 is SGHRS and CDR2 is YFSETQ in the germline V gene. CDR3 length equals 16 residues.

V usage is TRBV11-2 and J usage is TRBJ2-7; TRBD1 agrees at 9 bases. Germline assignment: CDR1 SGHAT and CDR2 FQNNGV. This CDR3 spans 15 amino acids. J gave up 6 bases and V 1 base, and 7 bases lay outside the gene matches. The CDR3 DNA follows: TGTGCCAGCAGCTTAGCCGGGACAGGGTTCCTCGAGCAGTACTTC. It yields the protein CASSLAGTGFLEQYF.

Only one count was recorded for this clone. The rearrangement uses TRBV5-1 and TRBJ1-1; 9 bases map to TRBD1. V dropped 4 bases and J dropped 1; count of bases not matched to a gene: 8. The CDR3 is 16 amino acids. Germline V gives CDR1 SGHRS, CDR2 YFSETQ. The CDR3 DNA follows: TGCGCCAGCAGCCCCCTAGGACAGGGGAGGAACACTGAAGCTTTCTTT. Protein product: CASSPLGQGRNTEAFF.